This record covers a single T cell receptor beta chain. Its antigen is still unknown. Profiled with immunoSEQ multiplex PCR; TCRdb holds only in-frame clones, not every one. The sample lists 150,000 to 160,000 clones, around 85% seen once, with approximately 6.6% in the top ten. These data are taken from a study of T cell responses to AZD1222 COVID-19 vaccine. Study-wide results and limits: Once two AZD1222 doses were given, Spike-specific TCR breadth and depth went up. Seropositivity was recorded at baseline in only a handful of AZD1222 recipients. Repertoires were sampled only after the peak T cell response. Possibly, clonal diversity was underestimated; donors were largely white British and included more females.

Sequenced here: peripheral blood, sampled after recovery from COVID-19. The receptor's source is an adult who had recovered from COVID-19.

The CDR3 DNA reads TGTGCCAGCACCCTCCAAGGGGTTCTGGGAGACAAGGGTGAAGCTTTCTTT. Translation gives CASTLQGVLGDKGEAFF. The chain carries TRBV7-2 and TRBJ1-1; tentatively, D is TRBD1 (5 bases). The CDR3 extends over 17 amino acids. Trimming took off 7 bases at V and 7 bases at J, with 28 bases between the two ends. CDR1 and CDR2 from the germline V gene are SGHTA and FQGNSA.